A single sample is the source of the 10 T cell receptor beta chains below, sequenced in a study of blood T cell repertoires in COVID-19. Using immunoSEQ multiplex PCR, the repertoire was profiled, and TCRdb retains in-frame clones only, with some absent. The sample includes some 270,000 clones, 85% to 90% seen only once; the top ten take over 4%. The sample consisted of PBMCs or T cells enriched from blood (not recorded which). Source of these receptors: a woman aged 30 to 39 with acute COVID-19.

The chain has TRBV2 and TRBJ2-7; TRBD2 matches at 8 bases. V shed 2 bases, J shed 5 bases, and the junction held 8 bases outside the gene matches. This CDR3 spans 15 amino acids. Germline V lookup: CDR1 SNHLY, CDR2 FYNNEI. CDR3 sequence: CASSESRSGRNEQYF. The CDR3 DNA sequence: TGTGCCAGCAGTGAATCACGGAGCGGGAGAAACGAGCAGTACTTC.

The chain uses TRBV5-5 and TRBJ1-1; TRBD1 matches at 9 bases. CDR3 size: 13 residues. Per germline, CDR1 SGHKS and CDR2 YYEKEE (reference sequence). Trimming cost V 4 bases and J 4 bases; bases outside gene matches: 2. The CDR3 here is CASSTGQGTEAFF. CDR3 DNA sequence: TGTGCCAGCAGCACGGGACAGGGCACTGAAGCTTTCTTT.

The V gene is TRBV28, the J gene TRBJ2-1, with D possibly being TRBD2 (6 bases). Germline V gene sequence: CDR1 MDHEN, CDR2 SYDVKM. The CDR3 is made up of 14 amino acids. Trimming took 2 bases from V and 5 from J, leaving 10 bases between them. The CDR3 region is CASSLSSGHNEQFF. In nucleotides, the CDR3 is TGTGCCAGCAGTTTAAGTAGCGGACACAATGAGCAGTTCTTC.

This sequence joins TRBV28 and TRBJ2-7; 8 nucleotides line up with TRBD2. The CDR3 contains 15 residues. CDR1 is MDHEN, CDR2 SYDVKM, per germline. The junction had 10 bases not matched to a gene; V was cut back by 4 bases and J by 5 bases. The CDR3, as DNA: TGTGCCAGCAGTTCCGAAACGGGAGGGCCCCACGAGCAGTACTTC. The encoded protein is CASSSETGGPHEQYF.

The rearrangement uses TRBV3-1 (or the pseudogene TRBV3-2) and TRBJ2-3, with D possibly being TRBD1 (5 bases). This CDR3 spans 13 amino acids. Looked up from germline, CDR1 is LGHDT and CDR2 is YNNKEL (reference sequence). Trimming removed 2 bases at V and 3 bases at J, with 6 bases between. CDR3 region: CASSQQGTDTQYF. CDR3 DNA sequence: TGTGCCAGCAGCCAACAGGGAACAGATACGCAGTATTTT.

V gene TRBV28 combines with J gene TRBJ1-6; TRBD1 matches at 9 bases. This CDR3 has 16 amino acids. Trimming took 3 bases from V and 7 from J; bases not matched to a gene: 7. CDR1 MDHEN and CDR2 SYDVKM come from the germline V gene. The DNA for the CDR3 is TGTGCCAGCAGTTTGAACCCCGGACAGGGGAATTCACCCCTCCACTTT. Protein: CASSLNPGQGNSPLHF.

There are a few counts of this clone. The gene calls are TRBV18 and TRBJ1-4; 9 bases line up with TRBD1. The CDR3 spans 15 residues. The germline gives CDR1 KGHSH, CDR2 LQKENI. After removal of 4 bases from V and 8 bases from J, the junction contained 8 bases not matched to a gene. The DNA for the CDR3 is TGTGCCAGCTCACGGGACAGGGCATTCCGGGAAAAACTGTTTTTT. Amino acid sequence: CASSRDRAFREKLFF.

V gene TRBV6-2 or TRBV6-3 combines with J gene TRBJ1-5, with 8 nucleotides matching TRBD1. Losses at the gene ends were 0 bases for V and 5 bases for J; bases not matched to a gene: 0. The V gene's germline CDR1 is MNHEY and CDR2 SVGEGT. The CDR3 spans 14 residues. CDR3 residues: CASSYSTGDQPQHF. The CDR3 bases are TGTGCCAGCAGTTACTCGACAGGGGATCAGCCCCAGCATTTT.

J is TRBJ2-5 and V is TRBV7-2; TRBD1 aligns across 7 bases. The germline gives CDR1 SGHTA, CDR2 FQGNSA. Losses at the gene ends were 5 bases for V and 1 base for J; bases not matched to a gene: 4. CDR3 length equals 14 residues. The CDR3 reads CASSPRTGQETQYF. CDR3 sequence (DNA): TGTGCCAGCAGCCCGAGGACAGGCCAAGAGACCCAGTACTTC.

This chain connects TRBV7-9 to TRBJ1-2; TRBD1 is a possible D gene (5 bases). V was shortened by 2 bases and J by 4 bases, with 14 bases between the two germline ends. CDR3 length: 15 amino acids. The V gene's germline CDR1 is SEHNR and CDR2 FQNEAQ (reference sequence). CDR3 DNA sequence: TGTGCCAGCAGCTTATTGGCGGACACCGGCTATGGCTACACCTTC. Protein product: CASSLLADTGYGYTF.